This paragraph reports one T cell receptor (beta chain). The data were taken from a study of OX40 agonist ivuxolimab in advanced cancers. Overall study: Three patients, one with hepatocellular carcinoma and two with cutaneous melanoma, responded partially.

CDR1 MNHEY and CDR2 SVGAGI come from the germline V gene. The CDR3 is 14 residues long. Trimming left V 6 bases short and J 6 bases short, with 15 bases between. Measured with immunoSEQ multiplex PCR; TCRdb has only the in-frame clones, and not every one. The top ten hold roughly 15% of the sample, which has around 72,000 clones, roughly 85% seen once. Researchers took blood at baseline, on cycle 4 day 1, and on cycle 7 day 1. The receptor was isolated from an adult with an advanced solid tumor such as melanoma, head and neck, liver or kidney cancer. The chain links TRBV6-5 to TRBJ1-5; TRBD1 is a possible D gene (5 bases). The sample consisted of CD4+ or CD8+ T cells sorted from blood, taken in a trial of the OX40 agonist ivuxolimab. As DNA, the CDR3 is TGTGCCAGCAGCCGAAACTATCAGGGTCAGCCCCAGCATTTT. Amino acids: CASSRNYQGQPQHF.